The rows below give T cell receptor beta chains drawn from one sample of a study of shared clonotypes between healthy human individuals. TCRdb's table, derived via immunoSEQ multiplex PCR, lists solely in-frame clones and lacks some. The table includes 850,000 to 1,200,000 clones, approximately 70% detected once. The sequencing input was memory CD4+ T cells sorted from blood. These receptors came from a man aged 18 to 29 in good health. CDR3s include the opening cysteine and the closing phenylalanine or tryptophan. D genes are given only for firm matches. Clone size is given for some rows only: seen once, a few or many times, or a class if the clone is expanded.

>NA|TRBJ1-3|NA|18|TRBV4-1
CASSQDGALIVSGNTIYF
TGCGCCAGCAGCCAAGATGGGGCCTTAATTGTCTCTGGAAACACCATATATTTT
>NA|TRBJ1-1|NA|15|TRBV18
CASSSRQGLDTEAFF
TGTGCCAGCTCATCACGTCAGGGGCTGGACACTGAAGCTTTCTTT
>NA|TRBJ1-5|NA|17|TRBV2
CASSDGPMFNSNQPQHF
TGTGCCAGCAGTGACGGCCCGATGTTTAATAGCAATCAGCCCCAGCATTTT
>NA|TRBJ1-1|NA|13|TRBV2
CASREQGYTEAFF
TGTGCCAGCCGAGAACAGGGATACACTGAAGCTTTCTTT
>NA|TRBJ2-1|NA|13|TRBV7-2
CASSLGTRNEQFF
TGTGCCAGCAGCCTTGGGACCAGGAATGAGCAGTTCTTC
>NA|TRBJ1-5|NA|15|TRBV19
CASSLDSGSNQPQHF
TGTGCCAGTAGTTTGGACAGTGGTAGCAATCAGCCCCAGCATTTT
>TRBD1|TRBJ1-2|NA|16|TRBV7-9
CASSFGRQGVNYGYTF
TGTGCCAGCAGCTTCGGGAGACAGGGGGTTAACTATGGCTACACCTTC
>TRBD1|TRBJ1-4|NA|15|TRBV2
CASSGSGTEGEKLFF
TGTGCCAGCAGTGGCTCCGGGACAGAGGGTGAAAAACTGTTTTTT
>NA|TRBJ2-3|NA|16|TRBV4-1
CASSRRGGRNTDTQYF
TGCGCCAGCAGCCGAAGAGGAGGCAGGAACACAGATACGCAGTATTTT
>NA|TRBJ2-7|NA|15|TRBV5-4
CASSLQGGGHYEQYF
TGTGCCAGCAGCCTTCAGGGAGGGGGGCACTACGAGCAGTACTTC
>TRBD2|TRBJ2-3|NA|19|TRBV5-1
CASSLAPGLAGGPTDTQYF
TGCGCCAGCAGCTTGGCCCCCGGACTAGCGGGAGGGCCGACAGATACGCAGTATTTT
>TRBD1|TRBJ1-1|NA|17|TRBV19
CASSIGGGTGSLTEAFF
TGTGCCAGTAGTATAGGGGGGGGGACAGGGTCCCTCACTGAAGCTTTCTTT
>NA|TRBJ1-3|NA|16|TRBV27
CASSLGSLNSGNTIYF
TGTGCCAGCAGTTTAGGGTCTCTAAACTCTGGAAACACCATATATTTT
>NA|TRBJ1-1|NA|15|TRBV5-5
CASSPWVGMNTEAFF
TGTGCCAGCAGCCCTTGGGTGGGGATGAACACTGAAGCTTTCTTT
>TRBD2|TRBJ2-1|NA|15|TRBV7-2
CASSPSGGSYNEQFF
TGTGCCAGCAGCCCTAGCGGGGGCTCCTACAATGAGCAGTTCTTC
>TRBD2|TRBJ2-7|few|15|TRBV6-6
CASSYGHSGGYEQYF
TGTGCCAGCAGTTACGGGCATAGCGGGGGATACGAGCAGTACTTC
>TRBD2|TRBJ2-1|NA|15|TRBV7-2
CASSLASGGAYEQFF
TGTGCCAGCAGCTTAGCTAGCGGGGGGGCTTATGAGCAGTTCTTC
>NA|TRBJ2-5|once|13|TRBV11-1
CASSPGHQETQYF
TGTGCCAGCAGCCCCGGTCACCAAGAGACCCAGTACTTC
>NA|TRBJ2-2|NA|15|TRBV4-3
CASSQVATGTGELFF
TGCGCCAGCAGCCAAGTGGCCACAGGCACCGGGGAGCTGTTTTTT
>NA|TRBJ1-5|few|13|TRBV6-5
CASSRDSNQPQHF
TGTGCCAGCAGCCGGGACAGCAATCAGCCCCAGCATTTT
>NA|TRBJ2-1|few|12|TRBV29-1
CSVGRGYNEQFF
TGCAGCGTTGGTAGGGGATACAATGAGCAGTTCTTC
>NA|TRBJ2-5|few|15|TRBV7-9
CASSLALSGFETQYF
TGTGCCAGCAGCTTAGCTCTTAGCGGTTTTGAGACCCAGTACTTC
>NA|TRBJ2-3|NA|13|TRBV7-7
CASSPVSTDTQYF
TGTGCTAGCAGCCCCGTAAGCACAGATACGCAGTATTTT
>TRBD2|TRBJ2-1|NA|16|TRBV7-8
CASTVTSGSSYNEQFF
TGTGCCAGCACCGTGACTAGCGGGAGCTCCTACAATGAGCAGTTCTTC
>NA|TRBJ1-2|NA|16|TRBV28
CASTPPRGWVNYGYTF
TGTGCCAGCACCCCACCGCGGGGCTGGGTAAACTATGGCTACACCTTC
>TRBD2|TRBJ2-3|once|14|TRBV10-3
CAITPSGGTDTQYF
TGTGCCATCACGCCTAGCGGGGGCACAGATACGCAGTATTTT
>NA|TRBJ1-1|NA|16|TRBV28
CASSLGGRQKNTEAFF
TGTGCCAGCAGTTTAGGTGGGAGACAGAAGAACACTGAAGCTTTCTTT
>TRBD1|TRBJ2-2|NA|15|TRBV5-1
CASSPGTGRTGELFF
TGCGCCAGCAGCCCCGGGACAGGGCGAACCGGGGAGCTGTTTTTT
>NA|TRBJ1-1|NA|12|TRBV6-1
CASRIAQTQAFF
TGTGCCAGCAGAATAGCACAAACTCAAGCTTTCTTT
>TRBD1|TRBJ2-2|few|16|TRBV6-6
CASSDGTGLNTGELFF
TGTGCCAGCAGCGACGGGACAGGGTTAAACACCGGGGAGCTGTTTTTT
>NA|TRBJ1-2|NA|15|TRBV6-1
CASSKAGGANYGYTF
TGTGCCAGCAGTAAAGCGGGGGGGGCTAACTATGGCTACACCTTC
>TRBD2|TRBJ2-2|few|16|TRBV30
CACGTSGRAITGELFF
TGTGCCTGTGGGACTAGCGGGAGGGCAATCACCGGGGAGCTGTTTTTT
>NA|TRBJ2-1|NA|16|TRBV2
CASGAAILVGANEQFF
TGTGCCAGCGGAGCGGCTATTCTGGTAGGGGCCAATGAGCAGTTCTTC
>NA|TRBJ1-1|few|11|TRBV10-3
CAIRDNTEAFF
TGTGCCATTAGGGATAACACTGAAGCTTTCTTT
>TRBD1|TRBJ2-7|NA|18|TRBV4-1
CASSQGAGQGKVVFEQYF
TGCGCCAGCAGCCAAGGAGCCGGACAGGGTAAGGTTGTTTTCGAGCAGTACTTC
>NA|TRBJ2-3|NA|14|TRBV4-1
CASSQGPVKDTQYF
TGCGCCAGCAGCCAAGGTCCAGTCAAAGATACGCAGTATTTT
>NA|TRBJ1-1|NA|15|TRBV18
CASSPGSNRNTEAFF
TGTGCCAGCTCACCAGGTTCTAACAGGAACACTGAAGCTTTCTTT
>NA|TRBJ1-6|NA|14|TRBV5-1
CASSQTGRQDTLHF
TGCGCCAGCAGCCAAACTGGACGACAGGACACCCTCCACTTT
>NA|TRBJ1-5|NA|13|TRBV5-1
CASSLGPDQPQHF
TGCGCCAGCAGCTTGGGACCAGACCAGCCCCAGCATTTT
>NA|TRBJ2-3|NA|10|TRBV2
CASSLVTQYF
TGTGCCAGCAGTTTAGTAACGCAGTATTTT
>NA|TRBJ1-4|NA|12|TRBV29-1
CSVAGANEKLFF
TGCAGCGTGGCAGGTGCAAATGAAAAACTGTTTTTT
>NA|TRBJ2-1|few|15|TRBV27
CASSPRGGGVNEQFF
TGTGCCAGCAGTCCCAGGGGGGGCGGGGTCAATGAGCAGTTCTTC
>NA|TRBJ2-7|NA|16|TRBV2
CASVLDRAGRNYEQYF
TGTGCCAGCGTCCTCGACCGGGCCGGAAGGAACTACGAGCAGTACTTC
>TRBD2|TRBJ2-1|NA|15|TRBV4-1
CASSQETSGSNEQFF
TGCGCCAGCAGCCAAGAAACTAGCGGAAGCAATGAGCAGTTCTTC
>NA|TRBJ1-5|NA|17|TRBV28
CASSLLSGSVGNQPQHF
TGTGCCAGCAGTTTACTCTCCGGCTCGGTGGGCAATCAGCCCCAGCATTTT
>NA|TRBJ2-1|NA|13|TRBV19
CASRSNSYNEQFF
TGTGCCAGTAGATCTAACTCCTACAATGAGCAGTTCTTC
>NA|TRBJ1-6|NA|16|TRBV5-1
CASSLARDTYNSPLHF
TGCGCCAGCAGCTTGGCCAGGGACACCTATAATTCACCCCTCCACTTT
>NA|TRBJ1-1|NA|13|TRBV6-4
CASSEFRNTEAFF
TGTGCCAGCAGTGAATTCCGGAACACTGAAGCTTTCTTT
>NA|TRBJ1-2|once|13|TRBV6-1
CASSGAINSGYTF
TGTGCCAGCAGTGGGGCGATTAACTCTGGCTACACCTTC
>NA|TRBJ1-1|many|13|TRBV7-9
CASSLGQNTEAFF
TGTGCCAGCAGCTTGGGACAGAACACTGAAGCTTTCTTT
>NA|TRBJ1-5|NA|15|TRBV5-4
CASSLDQNSNQPQHF
TGTGCCAGCAGCTTGGATCAGAATAGCAATCAGCCCCAGCATTTT
>NA|TRBJ2-2|NA|14|TRBV5-1
CASSLDRNTGELFF
TGCGCCAGCAGCTTGGACAGGAACACCGGGGAGCTGTTTTTT
>NA|TRBJ2-5|NA|15|TRBV6-5
CASSYSMSAQETQYF
TGTGCCAGCAGTTACTCGATGTCGGCCCAAGAGACCCAGTACTTC
>NA|TRBJ2-5|NA|14|TRBV7-2
CASSLRYNSETQYF
TGTGCCAGCAGCTTACGTTATAATTCGGAGACCCAGTACTTC